A single sample is the source of the 25 T cell receptor beta chains below, sequenced in a study of blood T cell repertoires in COVID-19. Repertoires were generated with immunoSEQ multiplex PCR, while TCRdb's copy carries only in-frame clones and drops some. Of approximately 250,000 clones in the sample, over 80% are singletons; the top ten hold over 4%. Sequenced sample: PBMCs or T cells enriched from blood (not recorded which). The receptor source for this set is a woman in her twenties or thirties with acute COVID-19.

The CDR3: CASSIEDSPLHF. DNA of the CDR3: TGTGCCAGCAGCATCGAGGATTCACCCCTCCACTTT. The rearrangement uses TRBV5-6 and TRBJ1-6; no reliable D call. The CDR3 has 12 amino acids. The V end lost 4 bases, the J end lost 8 bases, and 7 bases lay between the germline ends. Per germline, CDR1 SGHDT and CDR2 YYEEEE.

This chain joins TRBV18 and TRBJ1-5; a possible D gene is TRBD1 (5 bases). With 3 bases removed from V and 2 bases from J, the gap between germline ends came to 14 bases. Looked up from germline, CDR1 is KGHSH and CDR2 is LQKENI. This CDR3 region has 16 residues. This CDR3 reads CASSPGLGYGNQPQHF. The CDR3 DNA reads TGTGCCAGCTCACCGGGGCTGGGGTATGGCAATCAGCCCCAGCATTTT.

This clone was counted only a few times. The J gene is TRBJ2-7, the V gene TRBV19; D call uncertain. This CDR3 comprises 15 residues. Germline CDR1 and CDR2: LNHDA and SQIVND (reference sequence). V dropped 4 bases and J dropped 3 bases, with 16 bases sitting between them. The CDR3 DNA reads as TGTGCCAGTAGTACCCAGACTCCAAGTGGCTACGAGCAGTACTTC. This translates into CASSTQTPSGYEQYF.

This rearrangement joins TRBV6-5 to TRBJ2-7; 10 nucleotides agree with TRBD2. From germline, CDR1 is MNHEY and CDR2 SVGAGI. CDR3 length: 13 residues. V was clipped by 8 bases and J by 5 bases; unmatched bases: 6. The CDR3, as DNA: TGTGCCAGCTGGGGACTAGCGCCCCACGAGCAGTACTTC. Its protein is CASWGLAPHEQYF.

The chain links TRBV30 to TRBJ1-4; 7 bases are shared with TRBD1. This CDR3 has 13 amino acids. CDR1 and CDR2 from the germline V gene are GTSNPN and SVGIG (reference sequence). V gave up 5 bases and J gave up 8 bases; unmatched junction bases: 8. Here the CDR3 reads CAWATGRGEKLFF. The CDR3 bases are TGTGCCTGGGCGACAGGGAGAGGGGAAAAACTGTTTTTT.

The chain combines TRBV12-3 or TRBV12-4 with TRBJ2-1; no reliable D call. This CDR3 has 13 amino acids. V lost 1 base, J lost 3 bases, and 4 bases lay in between. CDR3 amino acids: CASSLVNYNEQFF. The DNA of the CDR3 is TGTGCCAGCAGTTTAGTTAACTACAATGAGCAGTTCTTC.

This clone was counted once. The chain uses TRBV27 and TRBJ2-1; possibly TRBD1 for D (6 bases). Germline CDR1 MNHEY, CDR2 SMNVEV (reference sequence). The CDR3 has 16 residues. V was pared by 6 bases and J by 0 bases, with 15 bases between. CDR3 region: CASRRITGISYNEQFF. CDR3 sequence (DNA): TGTGCCAGCAGAAGGATCACAGGGATCTCCTACAATGAGCAGTTCTTC.

The V and J genes are TRBV6-2 or TRBV6-3 and TRBJ2-7; no clear D gene. Germline lookup yields CDR1 MNHEY and CDR2 SVGEGT. This CDR3 spans 17 amino acids. V lost 4 bases and J lost 0, with 19 bases in between. The CDR3 reads CASSFSPDSLNSYEQYF. CDR3 in DNA: TGTGCCAGCAGTTTTTCACCTGACTCTTTAAACTCCTACGAGCAGTACTTC.

The chain joins TRBV27 to TRBJ2-3; 13 nucleotides match TRBD2. Trimming cost V 4 bases and J 2 bases; bases outside gene matches: 3. Germline assignment: CDR1 MNHEY and CDR2 SMNVEV (reference sequence). The CDR3 is made up of 16 amino acids. The CDR3 nucleotides read TGTGCCAGCAGTTCCGGGACTAGCGGGACCACAGATACGCAGTATTTT. This codes for CASSSGTSGTTDTQYF.

This clone was seen only a few times. The gene calls are TRBV19 and TRBJ2-3, with 16 bases that match TRBD2. CDR3 length equals 18 residues. J was trimmed by 6 bases and V by 10 bases; bases with no gene match: 16. Looked up from germline, CDR1 is LNHDA and CDR2 is SQIVND (reference sequence). This CDR3 is CATNAGTSGRARIDTQYF. CDR3 DNA sequence: TGTGCCACTAATGCCGGGACTAGCGGGAGGGCCCGTATTGATACGCAGTATTTT.

The chain links TRBV7-7 to TRBJ2-1, with 10 bases identical to TRBD1. Germline V CDR1 and CDR2: SSHAT, FNYEAQ (reference sequence). The V and J ends lost 2 bases and 2 bases, in that order; junction bases with no gene match: 6. The CDR3 sequence is 17 residues long. CDR3 DNA: TGTGCCAGCAGCTTAAGTCCCGGGACAGGGGCCTACAATGAGCAGTTCTTC. Amino acid sequence: CASSLSPGTGAYNEQFF.

The rearrangement uses TRBV19 and TRBJ2-2; a possible D gene is TRBD1 (8 bases). CDR1 is LNHDA and CDR2 is SQIVND in the germline V gene (reference sequence). The length of the CDR3 is 14 residues. V dropped 8 bases and J dropped 5 bases, with 15 bases sitting between them. CDR3 loop: CASCTGGGTGELFF. CDR3 bases: TGTGCCAGTTGCACAGGGGGAGGGACCGGGGAGCTGTTTTTT.

A single count supports this clone. The chain is built from TRBV10-2 and TRBJ1-5; possible D gene TRBD1, 5 bases. Germline values: CDR1 WSHSY, CDR2 SAAADI. The CDR3 loop spans 13 amino acids. V lost 8 bases, J lost 7 bases, and 15 bases lay in between. The CDR3 sequence is CASSPTVRQPQHF. The CDR3 nucleotides are TGCGCCAGCTCCCCGACAGTCAGGCAGCCCCAGCATTTT.

This clone was counted a single time. The genes are TRBV30 and TRBJ2-4, with 9 bases identical to TRBD2. Germline CDR1 and CDR2: GTSNPN and SVGIG (reference sequence). There are 18 residues in the CDR3. J gave up 1 base and V 0 bases, and 10 bases lay outside the gene matches. CDR3 sequence (DNA): TGTGCCTGGAGTGTAGTAGCGGGAGCCCTGGGGGCCAAAAACATTCAGTACTTC. It encodes CAWSVVAGALGAKNIQYF.

This clone appeared a single time. The chain carries TRBV14 and TRBJ1-3, with TRBD1 matching over 7 bases. The CDR3 totals 17 residues. V was pared by 1 base and J by 0 bases, with 6 bases of the junction left unmatched. Germline CDR1 reads SGHDN; CDR2 reads FVKESK. The DNA of the CDR3 is TGTGCCAGCAGCCAAGGGGGACAGCGCTTCTCTGGAAACACCATATATTTT. Its protein product is CASSQGGQRFSGNTIYF. The full variable domain, completed using reference TRBV14 and TRBJ1-3, is EAGVTQFPSHSVIEKGQTVTLRCDPISGHDNLYWYRRVMGKEIKFLLHFVKESKQDESGMPNNRFLAERTGGTYSTLKVQPAELEDSGVYFCASSQGGQRFSGNTIYFGEGSWLTVV.

This chain connects TRBV27 to TRBJ2-7, with D tentatively TRBD1 (6 bases). The CDR3 loop spans 17 amino acids. Looked up from germline, CDR1 is MNHEY and CDR2 is SMNVEV (reference sequence). Trimming removed 5 bases from V and 6 bases from J, with 26 bases in between. CDR3 sequence (DNA): TGTGCCAGCAGTCTCCCCGGGACACCTCCCTTTCTAGGCGAGCAGTACTTC. This codes for CASSLPGTPPFLGEQYF.

The rearrangement uses TRBV11-2 and TRBJ2-7; the match to TRBD1 covers 8 bases. The V and J ends lost 0 bases and 6 bases, in that order; junction bases with no gene match: 4. The CDR3 length is 14 residues. Germline CDR1 reads SGHAT; CDR2 reads FQNNGV. The DNA for the CDR3 is TGTGCCAGCAGCTTAGATCTCAGGGGGCCCGAGCAGTACTTC. Protein sequence: CASSLDLRGPEQYF.

The J gene is TRBJ2-3, the V gene TRBV2; perhaps TRBD1 as D (6 bases). Trimming cost V 2 bases and J 4 bases, with 16 bases left between them. Germline V gives CDR1 SNHLY, CDR2 FYNNEI. The CDR3 is 16 amino acids. CDR3 loop: CASSEIAGVQSDTQYF. For the CDR3, the DNA is TGTGCCAGCAGTGAAATTGCAGGGGTCCAGTCAGATACGCAGTATTTT.

This clone was counted between two and nine times. This sequence joins TRBV6-4 and TRBJ2-1, with D tentatively TRBD2 (7 bases). Germline CDR1 MRHNA, CDR2 SNTAGT. Between the trimmed V and J ends, which lost 7 bases and 8 bases, there was a span of 18 bases. The CDR3 is 14 amino acids. The CDR3 DNA is TGTGCCAGCAAAGGGGGGGGCGAGAGCGATGAGCAGTTCTTC. This codes for CASKGGGESDEQFF.

Turning to this clone: Other DNA sequences in the same sample also yield this CDR3. The chain recombines TRBV7-3 with TRBJ2-1, with 10 nucleotides matching TRBD2. Losses at the gene ends were 2 bases for V and 6 bases for J; bases not matched to a gene: 1. Germline CDR1 and CDR2: SGHTA and FQGTGA. The CDR3 has 14 residues. Here the CDR3 DNA reads TGTGCCAGCAGCTTATTAGCGGGAGGCAATGAGCAGTTCTTC. Translation: CASSLLAGGNEQFF.

CDR3 residues: CASSPTGYGNEKLFF. The DNA for the CDR3 is TGTGCCAGCTCACCGACAGGTTACGGAAATGAAAAACTGTTTTTT. This rearrangement joins TRBV18 to TRBJ1-4, with D possibly TRBD1 on 6 matching bases. The V end was cut by 3 bases, the J end by 5 bases, with 13 bases between. This CDR3 spans 15 amino acids. Germline CDR1 and CDR2: KGHSH and LQKENI.

This chain links TRBV6-6 with TRBJ2-3; TRBD2 aligns across 7 bases. The J segment lost 0 bases and the V segment lost 5 bases, leaving 14 bases of the junction unmatched. The CDR3 is made up of 18 amino acids. Germline V gene sequence: CDR1 MNHNY, CDR2 SVGAGI (reference sequence). The CDR3 here is CASSPTLGTTTSTDTQYF. CDR3 sequence (DNA): TGTGCCAGCAGTCCCACCCTCGGGACTACCACTAGCACAGATACGCAGTATTTT.

The chain joins TRBV14 to TRBJ2-1; possibly TRBD2 for D (5 bases). Trimming pared 5 bases from V and 3 bases from J, leaving 8 bases between. The CDR3 sequence is 13 residues long. CDR1 is SGHDN, CDR2 FVKESK, per germline. CDR3 DNA: TGTGCCAGCAGCGCGGCGGGCTACAATGAGCAGTTCTTC. Amino acids: CASSAAGYNEQFF.

J is TRBJ2-7 and V is TRBV4-1; 9 bases agree with TRBD2. This CDR3 comprises 13 residues. CDR1 and CDR2 from the germline V gene are MGHRA and YSYEKL. V shed 1 base and J 10 bases; nucleotides not matched to a gene: 5. The DNA for the CDR3 is TGCGCCAGCAGCCAAGTGAGTCTAGCGGGACAGTACTTC. Translation: CASSQVSLAGQYF.

This clone was picked up one time. The genes are TRBV5-1 and TRBJ2-7; D is ambiguous. The germline V gene has CDR1 SGHRS and CDR2 YFSETQ. This CDR3 has 12 amino acids. V shed 0 bases and J shed 3 bases, with 4 bases lying between them. The CDR3 DNA reads as TGCGCCAGCAGCTTGGACTACTACGAGCAGTACTTC. Translated, it gives CASSLDYYEQYF.